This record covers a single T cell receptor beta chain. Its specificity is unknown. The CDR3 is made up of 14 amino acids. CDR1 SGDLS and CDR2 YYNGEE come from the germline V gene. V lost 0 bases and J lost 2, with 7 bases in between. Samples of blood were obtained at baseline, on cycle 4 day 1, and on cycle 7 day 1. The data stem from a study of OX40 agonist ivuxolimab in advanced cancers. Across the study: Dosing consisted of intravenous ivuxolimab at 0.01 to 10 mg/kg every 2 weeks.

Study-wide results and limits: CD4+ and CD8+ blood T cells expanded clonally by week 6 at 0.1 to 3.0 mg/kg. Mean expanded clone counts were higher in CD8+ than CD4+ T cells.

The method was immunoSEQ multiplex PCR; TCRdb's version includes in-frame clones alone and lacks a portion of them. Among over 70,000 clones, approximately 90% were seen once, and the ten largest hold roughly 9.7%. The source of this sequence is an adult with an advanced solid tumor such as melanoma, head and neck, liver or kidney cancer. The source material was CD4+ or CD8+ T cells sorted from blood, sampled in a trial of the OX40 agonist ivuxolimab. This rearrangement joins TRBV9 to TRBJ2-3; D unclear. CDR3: CASSVVGNTDTQYF. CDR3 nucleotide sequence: TGTGCCAGCAGCGTAGTAGGGAACACAGATACGCAGTATTTT.